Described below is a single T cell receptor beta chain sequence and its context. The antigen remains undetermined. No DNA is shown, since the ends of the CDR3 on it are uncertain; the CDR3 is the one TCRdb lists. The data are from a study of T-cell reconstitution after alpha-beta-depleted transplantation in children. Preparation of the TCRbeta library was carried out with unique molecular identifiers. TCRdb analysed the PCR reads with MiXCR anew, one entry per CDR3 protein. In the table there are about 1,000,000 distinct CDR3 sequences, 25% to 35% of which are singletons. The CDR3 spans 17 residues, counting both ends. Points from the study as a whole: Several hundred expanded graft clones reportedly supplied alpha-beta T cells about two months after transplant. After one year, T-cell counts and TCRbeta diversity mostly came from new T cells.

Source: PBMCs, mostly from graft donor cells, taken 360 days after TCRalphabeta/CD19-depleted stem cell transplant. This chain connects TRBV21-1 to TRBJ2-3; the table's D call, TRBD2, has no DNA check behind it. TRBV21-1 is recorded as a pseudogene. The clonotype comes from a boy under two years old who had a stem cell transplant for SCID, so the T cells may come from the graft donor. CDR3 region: CASSKDPVGSGADTQYF.